The 2 T cell receptor beta chains reported below all come from one sample, sequenced in a study of cytomegalovirus exposure and HLA in healthy donors. Primers: 60 Vbeta forward and 13 Jbeta reverse. Repertoires were generated with immunoSEQ multiplex PCR, while TCRdb's copy carries only in-frame clones and drops some. The sample consists of approximately 100,000 clones, more than 65% of them appearing once. Sequenced sample: PBMCs. These receptors were obtained from a boy between 10 and 17 years old in good health and CMV-seronegative.

The chain joins TRBV28 to TRBJ1-5; D remains ambiguous. Germline CDR1 reads MDHEN; CDR2 reads SYDVKM. With 6 bases removed from V and 2 bases from J, the gap between germline ends came to 8 bases. The CDR3 is 13 amino acids. The DNA of the CDR3 is TGTGCCAGCAGAGAGGTTGGCAATCAGCCCCAGCATTTT. Protein: CASREVGNQPQHF.

V is TRBV5-1 and J is TRBJ1-3, with no clear D. CDR3 size: 14 residues. Trimming pared 5 bases from V and 0 bases from J, leaving 9 bases between. The germline gives CDR1 SGHRS, CDR2 YFSETQ. The CDR3 DNA reads as TGCGCCAGCAGTGTCAGCGGCTCTGGAAACACCATATATTTT. It yields the protein CASSVSGSGNTIYF.